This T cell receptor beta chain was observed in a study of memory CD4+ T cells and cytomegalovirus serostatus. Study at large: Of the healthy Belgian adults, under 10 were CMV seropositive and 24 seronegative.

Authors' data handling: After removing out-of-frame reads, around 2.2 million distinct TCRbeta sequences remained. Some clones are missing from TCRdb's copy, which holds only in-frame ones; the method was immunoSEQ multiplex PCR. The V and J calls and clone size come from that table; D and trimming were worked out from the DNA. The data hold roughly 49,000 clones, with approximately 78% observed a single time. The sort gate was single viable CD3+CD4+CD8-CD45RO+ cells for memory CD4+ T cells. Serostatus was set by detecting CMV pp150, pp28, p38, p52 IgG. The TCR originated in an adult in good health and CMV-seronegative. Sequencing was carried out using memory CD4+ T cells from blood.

CDR3 sequence reads: CSARVGGETQYF. CDR3 nucleotide sequence: TGCAGCGCCCGTGTGGGGGGGGAGACCCAGTACTTC. The chain carries TRBV29-1 and TRBJ2-5; the match to TRBD2 covers 7 bases. Germline CDR1 reads SQVTM; CDR2 reads ANQGSEA. V trimming: 7 bases; J trimming: 5 bases; junction bases outside the gene matches: 7. The CDR3 has 12 amino acids.